This passage covers 29 T cell receptor beta chains from one sample sequenced in a study of blood T cells in healthy people across ages (dated by TCRdb to the mid-2010s). Receptor amplification or capture employed 5' RACE. Sequencing instrument: Illumina HiSeq 2500. A second roughly 7 to 12 cycle PCR used a sample-barcoded 5' primer and a J-beta primer mix. The public reads were quality trimmed at Q25 with fastp and then assembled into clones with MiXCR by TCRdb, keeping productive beta chains. CDR3 protein sequences are deduplicated, and each keeps its most common genes and DNA. This sample has 600,000 or so distinct CDR3 sequences in its table, and approximately 30% of those were observed once. Of the sample, 15% to 18% falls within the top ten clones. Material: blood. These receptors were taken from a woman aged 80 or over in good health.

In this sample, this clonotype turned up a few times. The chain carries TRBV7-9 and TRBJ1-1; weak D call: TRBD1 (5 bases). The CDR3 is 14 residues long. V was trimmed by 6 bases and J by 1 base, leaving 12 bases between them. Germline CDR1 SEHNR, CDR2 FQNEAQ (reference sequence). The CDR3 loop is CASSPARGNTEAFF. CDR3 DNA: TGTGCCAGCAGTCCCGCGAGGGGGAACACTGAAGCTTTCTTT. Variable domain in full (rest from reference TRBV7-9 and TRBJ1-1): DTGVSQNPRHKITKRGQNVTFRCDPISEHNRLYWYRQTLGQGPEFLTYFQNEAQLEKSRLLSDRFSAERPKGSFSTLEIQRTEQGDSAMYLCASSPARGNTEAFFGQGTRLTVV.

This clonotype was seen repeatedly, ten times or more. The chain is built from TRBV29-1 and TRBJ1-1, with TRBD1 matching over 7 bases. Germline trimming cut 7 bases from V and 8 bases from J; bases unmatched to any gene: 13. In germline, CDR1 is SQVTM, CDR2 ANQGSEA. CDR3 length equals 13 residues. CDR3 DNA sequence: TGCAGCGGAATACCGACAGGGCGAAAGGAAGCTTTCTTT. Translated, it gives CSGIPTGRKEAFF. Supplemented by reference TRBV29-1 and TRBJ1-1, the full variable domain reads SAVISQKPSRDICQRGTSLTIQCQVDSQVTMMFWYRQQPGQSLTLIATANQGSEATYESGFVIDKFPISRPNLTFSTLTVSNMSPEDSSIYLCSGIPTGRKEAFFGQGTRLTVV.

This clonotype has at least ten counts. The chain joins TRBV5-1 to TRBJ1-2, with a possible D match to TRBD1 (5 bases). The V gene's germline CDR1 is SGHRS and CDR2 YFSETQ. Trimming took 2 bases from V and 6 from J, leaving 11 bases between them. This CDR3 is built from 13 residues. This CDR3 reads CASSLEGLDGYTF. The CDR3 region has the DNA TGCGCCAGCAGCTTAGAGGGGCTTGATGGCTACACCTTC.

V usage is TRBV13 and J usage is TRBJ1-1; 9 bases are shared with TRBD1. Germline loops: CDR1 PRHDT, CDR2 FYEKMQ (reference sequence). J lost 1 base, V lost 10 bases, and 13 bases had no gene match. The CDR3 runs to 16 residues. This CDR3 is CATEEGQGFGNTEAFF. The CDR3 DNA follows: TGTGCCACCGAGGAGGGACAGGGTTTTGGGAACACTGAAGCTTTCTTT.

V and J are TRBV20-1 and TRBJ2-1, with 9 positions matching TRBD1. Germline V gene sequence: CDR1 DFQATT, CDR2 SNEGSKA (reference sequence). This CDR3 is 14 amino acids long. After removal of 6 bases from V and 7 bases from J, the junction contained 10 bases not matched to a gene. The DNA of the CDR3 is TGCAGTGCACTCGACAGGGGGTCGAGGAATGAGCAGTTCTTC. Protein: CSALDRGSRNEQFF.

This sequence joins TRBV30 and TRBJ1-1, with no clear D. The V end lost 1 base, the J end lost 7 bases, and 7 bases lay between the germline ends. The germline V gene has CDR1 GTSNPN and CDR2 SVGIG (reference sequence). CDR3 length: 11 residues. CDR3 DNA: TGTGCCTGGAGTGGCCGAGTTGAAGCTTTCTTT. It encodes CAWSGRVEAFF.

This clonotype has only a few counts. The genes are TRBV7-2 and TRBJ1-3, with D perhaps TRBD1 (6 bases). Germline CDR1 SGHTA, CDR2 FQGNSA. The CDR3 extends over 17 amino acids. Trimming shortened V by 1 base and J by 2 bases, and 15 bases separated the two germline ends. For the CDR3, the DNA is TGTGCCAGCAGCTTAGTATCACCGGGACATACTGGAAACACCATATATTTT. It yields the protein CASSLVSPGHTGNTIYF.

The rearrangement joins TRBV5-1 to TRBJ2-3, with 10 bases aligning to TRBD1. V shed 5 bases and J 4 bases; nucleotides not matched to a gene: 7. CDR1 is SGHRS, CDR2 YFSETQ, per germline. This CDR3 has 15 residues. CDR3 DNA: TGCGCCAGCAGTTCCGGGACAGGGGAATCAGATACGCAGTATTTT. Translation: CASSSGTGESDTQYF.

A few counts support this clonotype. The genes are TRBV11-2 and TRBJ2-1, with 15 positions matching TRBD2. The V gene end was trimmed by 1 base and the J gene end by 8 bases; junction bases not matched to a gene: 9. Germline V gene sequence: CDR1 SGHAT, CDR2 FQNNGV. CDR3 size: 18 residues. The CDR3: CASSLVPGTSGRMDEQFF. CDR3 in DNA: TGTGCCAGCAGCTTAGTCCCTGGGACTAGCGGGAGGATGGATGAGCAGTTCTTC.

This clonotype has only a few counts. The J gene is TRBJ2-1, the V gene TRBV5-1, with 8 positions matching TRBD2. The end of the DNA is better explained by TRBJ2-7, so the J call may be wrong. There are 16 residues in the CDR3. Germline V gives CDR1 SGHRS, CDR2 YFSETQ. The CDR3: CASSTGGARSYNEQYF. DNA for the CDR3: TGCGCCAGCAGTACGGGGGGGGCGAGGTCCTACAATGAGCAGTACTTC.

V gene TRBV7-8 combines with J gene TRBJ2-3; D tentatively fits TRBD1 or TRBD2 (5 bases each). V was cut by 0 bases and J by 7 bases, with 20 bases left in between. CDR1 and CDR2 (germline): SGHVS, FQNEAQ. This CDR3 region has 17 residues. This CDR3 is CASSLAETVGMFNTQYF. Written as DNA, the CDR3 is TGTGCCAGCAGCTTAGCGGAGACAGTCGGGATGTTTAATACGCAGTATTTT.

This clonotype was observed once. The chain combines TRBV7-2 with TRBJ2-7; D ambiguous. Gene TRBJ2-5 matches the end of the DNA better, so the J call may be wrong. Germline CDR1 and CDR2: SGHTA and FQGNSA. The CDR3 loop spans 14 amino acids. CDR3 coding DNA: TGTGCCAGCAGCTTAAATCATCTGGCCCAGACCCAGTACTTC. As protein: CASSLNHLAQTQYF.

To note about this clonotype: Since a much larger clone is just one base distant, this may be a read error. The chain couples TRBV20-1 to TRBJ1-1; D unresolved. The CDR3 has 11 residues. Germline CDR1 is DFQATT and CDR2 is SNEGSKA (reference sequence). CDR3 loop: CRARRDTEAFF. The CDR3 DNA follows: TGCAGGGCTCGTAGGGACACTGAAGCTTTCTTT.

This clonotype has only one observation. The V and J genes are TRBV20-1 and TRBJ2-1; D may match TRBD1 or TRBD2 (5 bases each). The V end lost 5 bases, the J end lost 11 bases, and 13 bases lay between the germline ends. The CDR3 has 11 amino acids. The germline V gene encodes CDR1 DFQATT and CDR2 SNEGSKA (reference sequence). The CDR3 protein is CSAARDHQQFF. The CDR3 nucleotides read TGCAGTGCTGCCCGGGACCATCAGCAGTTCTTC.

This clonotype was seen many times. The V gene is TRBV19, the J gene TRBJ2-6; D is unclear. The CDR3 extends over 16 amino acids. Trimming left V 7 bases short and J 0 bases short, with 13 bases between. Germline lookup yields CDR1 LNHDA and CDR2 SQIVND (reference sequence). DNA of the CDR3: TGTGCCAGTATGAGGACCACGAGCTCTGGGGCCAACGTCCTGACTTTC. Protein: CASMRTTSSGANVLTF.

There are many counts of this clonotype. The gene calls are TRBV7-2 and TRBJ2-2; D not resolved. Germline V gene lookup returns CDR1 SGHTA and CDR2 FQGNSA. The V end lost 0 bases, the J end lost 0 bases, and 5 bases lay between the germline ends. The length of the CDR3 is 15 residues. CDR3 sequence: CASSLAVANTGELFF. CDR3 sequence (DNA): TGTGCCAGCAGCTTAGCGGTGGCGAACACCGGGGAGCTGTTTTTT.

This clonotype was recorded a few times. Possible read error: a much larger clone is one base away. This chain links TRBV15 with TRBJ2-1; D is possibly TRBD2 (5 bases). This CDR3 has 14 amino acids. Per germline, CDR1 LNHNV and CDR2 YYDKDF (reference sequence). CDR3 amino acids: CATSRGSAYNGQFF. The CDR3, as DNA: TGTGCCACCAGCAGAGGTAGCGCCTACAATGGGCAGTTCTTC.

This clonotype appeared once. The chain uses TRBV13 and TRBJ2-1; D gene ambiguous. CDR1 and CDR2 from the germline V gene are PRHDT and FYEKMQ (reference sequence). The V gene lost 0 bases and the J gene lost 7 bases, with 4 bases spanning the gap. This CDR3 comprises 12 residues. The chain's CDR3 is CASSLGENEQFF. CDR3 DNA: TGTGCCAGCAGCTTAGGCGAGAATGAGCAGTTCTTC.

This clonotype was counted at least ten times. The V gene is TRBV12-3 or TRBV12-4, the J gene TRBJ2-7, with a possible D match to TRBD1 (6 bases). V shed 6 bases and J shed 0 bases, with 9 bases lying between them. The CDR3 spans 13 residues. The CDR3 protein is CASRTGYSYEQYF. The CDR3 nucleotides are TGTGCCAGCAGAACAGGGTACTCCTACGAGCAGTACTTC.

This clonotype was seen a few times. The chain is built from TRBV7-2 and TRBJ1-1; no reliable D call. V gave up 0 bases and J gave up 4 bases, with 9 bases separating them. The CDR3 totals 14 residues. CDR1 SGHTA and CDR2 FQGNSA come from the germline V gene. The CDR3 DNA sequence: TGTGCCAGCAGCTTAGCGAGCGCGGTCACTGAAGCTTTCTTT. Protein sequence: CASSLASAVTEAFF.

In this sample, this clonotype turned up a few times. The junction and the germline gene differ at one end; a read error may be behind it. This chain links TRBV14 with TRBJ1-1; D remains ambiguous. This CDR3 region has 15 residues. Germline assignment: CDR1 SGHDN and CDR2 FVKESK. The CDR3 protein is CASSQVGGFGTEAFF. The CDR3 coding sequence is TGTGCCAGCAGTCAAGTGGGTGGTTTCGGCACTGAAGCTTTCTTT.

CDR3 in amino acids: CSVENRDGLNTEAFF. CDR3 sequence (DNA): TGCAGCGTTGAAAACAGGGATGGATTGAACACTGAAGCTTTCTTT. V gene TRBV29-1 combines with J gene TRBJ1-1; D perhaps matches TRBD1 (6 bases). CDR3 length: 15 amino acids. The V end lost 2 bases, the J end lost 0 bases, and 13 bases lay between the germline ends. Germline values: CDR1 SQVTM, CDR2 ANQGSEA.

This clonotype was seen more than once but under ten times. The chain recombines TRBV15 with TRBJ1-1; D is uncertain. The germline V gene encodes CDR1 LNHNV and CDR2 YYDKDF (reference sequence). This CDR3 comprises 14 residues. V shed 7 bases and J shed 5 bases, with 17 bases lying between them. CDR3 protein: CATTVLTRGTEAFF. The CDR3 bases are TGTGCCACCACCGTGCTCACTCGAGGAACTGAAGCTTTCTTT.

The sample holds many counts of this clonotype. The V gene is TRBV3-1, the J gene TRBJ2-5; D remains ambiguous. CDR3 length: 13 amino acids. Germline assignment: CDR1 LGHDT and CDR2 YNNKEL (reference sequence). Deletions cut 1 base from V and 7 bases from J, with 10 bases between. DNA for the CDR3: TGTGCCAGCAGCCAAGGGGCGGCAAGGACCCAGTACTTC. Protein sequence: CASSQGAARTQYF.

In its sample, this clonotype was seen many times. The CDR3 is CASSYGMRGDYGYTF. The CDR3 DNA reads TGTGCCAGCAGTTACGGTATGCGAGGCGACTATGGCTACACCTTC. The chain carries TRBV6-2 or TRBV6-3 and TRBJ1-2, with unresolved D. Trimming cost V 2 bases and J 3 bases, with 13 bases left between them. CDR1 MNHEY and CDR2 SVGEGT come from the germline V gene. The CDR3 spans 15 residues.

This clonotype came up many times. CDR3 sequence reads: CSVRSSNQPQHF. CDR3 nucleotide sequence: TGCAGTGTTAGGAGTAGCAATCAGCCCCAGCATTTT. The chain couples TRBV20-1 to TRBJ1-5; D gene ambiguous. The CDR3 length is 12 residues. The ends were cut back, 7 bases at V and 0 bases at J, with 7 bases in the middle. From germline, CDR1 is DFQATT and CDR2 SNEGSKA (reference sequence).

In this sample, this clonotype turned up a few times. This chain connects TRBV20-1 to TRBJ2-7; D is ambiguous. Germline-derived CDR1 and CDR2 are DFQATT and SNEGSKA (reference sequence). V gave up 5 bases and J gave up 0 bases, with 17 bases separating them. CDR3 length: 15 residues. The CDR3 loop reads CSAYPGPRSSYEQYF. Here the CDR3 DNA reads TGCAGTGCTTATCCGGGCCCACGATCCTCCTACGAGCAGTACTTC.

Ten or more counts support this clonotype. V usage is TRBV7-3 and J usage is TRBJ2-7; the D gene is possibly TRBD2 (5 bases). With 5 bases removed from V and 7 bases from J, the gap between germline ends came to 15 bases. Germline V gene lookup returns CDR1 SGHTA and CDR2 FQGTGA. The CDR3 length is 13 residues. The CDR3 DNA reads TGTGCCAGCAGCCGAGGACCAACGGGAGAGCAGTACTTC. Encoded protein: CASSRGPTGEQYF.

CDR3 sequence (DNA): TGTGCCATCAGTGAGTCTCAGGTTGGAAACACCATATATTTT. It translates to CAISESQVGNTIYF. The V and J genes are TRBV10-3 and TRBJ1-3; no reliable D call. The CDR3 length is 14 residues. V shed 0 bases and J shed 3 bases, with 6 bases lying between them. Germline values: CDR1 ENHRY, CDR2 SYGVKD.